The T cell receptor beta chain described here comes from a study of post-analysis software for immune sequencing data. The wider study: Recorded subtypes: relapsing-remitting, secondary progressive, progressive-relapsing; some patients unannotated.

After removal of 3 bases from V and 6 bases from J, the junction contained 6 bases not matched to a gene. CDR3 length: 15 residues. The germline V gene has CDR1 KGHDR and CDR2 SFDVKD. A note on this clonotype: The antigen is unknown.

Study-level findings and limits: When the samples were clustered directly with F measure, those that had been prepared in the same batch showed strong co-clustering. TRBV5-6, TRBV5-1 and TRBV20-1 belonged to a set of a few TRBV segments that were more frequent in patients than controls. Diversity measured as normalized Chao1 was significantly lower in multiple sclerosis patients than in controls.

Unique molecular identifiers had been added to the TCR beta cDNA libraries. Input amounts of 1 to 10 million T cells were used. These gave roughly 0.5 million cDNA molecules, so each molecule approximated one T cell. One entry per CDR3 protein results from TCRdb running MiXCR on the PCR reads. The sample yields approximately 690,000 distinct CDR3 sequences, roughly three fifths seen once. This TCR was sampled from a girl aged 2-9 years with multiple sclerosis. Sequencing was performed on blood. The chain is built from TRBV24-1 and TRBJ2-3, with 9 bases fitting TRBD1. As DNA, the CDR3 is TGTGCCACCAGTGATCATCGGACAGGGGTGGATACGCAGTATTTT. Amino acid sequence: CATSDHRTGVDTQYF.